This TCR beta chain originates from a study of blood T cell repertoires in COVID-19. Study as a whole: Specimens from acute and convalescent COVID-19 originated in the United States, Italy and Spain. T cells, B-cell-depleted T cells, or PBMCs supplied cDNA or gDNA.

This CDR3 has 12 amino acids. The V gene's germline CDR1 is MNHEY and CDR2 SVGAGI. Trimming shortened V by 0 bases and J by 6 bases, and 3 bases separated the two germline ends. In the original processing: Estimates of nucleated cell counts were drawn from the amplification of reference gene primers. Libraries were prepared by immunoSEQ multiplex PCR; TCRdb keeps only in-frame clonotypes and omits some of them. V and J calls and clone size are given by that table; D and trimming were obtained from the DNA. The data show some 59,000 clones, with more than 85% seen just once and 3.9% held by the top ten. This clone has only one observation.

This TCR came from a middle-aged man with acute or convalescent COVID-19. Sample: peripheral blood. V gene TRBV6-5 combines with J gene TRBJ1-5; D ambiguous. This CDR3 reads CASSYSAQPQHF. CDR3 nucleotide sequence: TGTGCCAGCAGTTACTCGGCTCAGCCCCAGCATTTT.